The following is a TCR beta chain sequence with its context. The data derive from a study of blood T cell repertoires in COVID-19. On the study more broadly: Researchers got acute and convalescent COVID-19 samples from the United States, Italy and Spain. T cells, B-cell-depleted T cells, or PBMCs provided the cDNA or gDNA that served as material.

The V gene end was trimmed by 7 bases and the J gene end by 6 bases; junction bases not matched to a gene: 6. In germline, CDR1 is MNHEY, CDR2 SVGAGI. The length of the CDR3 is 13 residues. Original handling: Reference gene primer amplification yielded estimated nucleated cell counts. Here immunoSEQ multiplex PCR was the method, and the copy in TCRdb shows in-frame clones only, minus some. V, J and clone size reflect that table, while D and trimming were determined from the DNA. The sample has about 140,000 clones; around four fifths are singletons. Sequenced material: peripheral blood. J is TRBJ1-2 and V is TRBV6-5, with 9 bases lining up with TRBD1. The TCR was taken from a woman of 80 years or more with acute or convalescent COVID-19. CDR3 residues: CASTRDRDDGYTF. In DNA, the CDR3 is TGTGCCAGCACCCGGGACAGGGACGATGGCTACACCTTC.